Listed here is a single T cell receptor beta chain. The record originates from a study of blood T cell repertoires in COVID-19. Study-level background: There were acute and convalescent COVID-19 samples, and they came from the United States, Italy and Spain.

Original analysis: Counts of nucleated cells, estimated from reference gene primer amplification, were obtained. Profiled with immunoSEQ multiplex PCR; TCRdb holds only in-frame clones, not every one. That table furnishes V, J and clone size, whereas the DNA furnished D and trimming. The sample includes some 70,000 clones, roughly nine tenths seen only once; the top ten take roughly 8%. There are 13 residues in the CDR3. Germline V gene data show CDR1 as LNHNV and CDR2 as YYDKDF (reference sequence). V dropped 5 bases and J dropped 6; count of bases not matched to a gene: 5. Sequenced: peripheral blood. This sequence joins TRBV15 and TRBJ2-7; 9 bases map to TRBD1. The TCR comes from a man between 45 and 60 years old with active COVID-19. The CDR3 protein is CATSAGQGFEQYF. The DNA of the CDR3 is TGTGCCACCAGCGCAGGACAGGGGTTCGAGCAGTACTTC. The entire variable domain, with the rest obtained from reference TRBV15 and TRBJ2-7, is as follows: DAMVIQNPRYQVTQFGKPVTLSCSQTLNHNVMYWYQQKSSQAPKLLFHYYDKDFNNEADTPDNFQSRRPNTSFCFLDIRSPGLGDTAMYLCATSAGQGFEQYFGPGTRLTVT.